The clone carrying this T cell receptor beta chain has more than one count but fewer than ten. The record originates from a study of STAT5B mutations in CD4+ large granular lymphocyte leukemia. The assay was immunoSEQ multiplex PCR, and TCRdb's table has in-frame clones only and misses some. There are approximately 49,000 clones in the sample; approximately 70% occur only once, and 1.5% to 1.7% lies in the top ten. With 5 bases removed from V and 8 bases from J, the gap between germline ends came to 12 bases. CDR3 length: 12 amino acids. CDR1 is SGHNT and CDR2 is YENEEA in the germline V gene. Material for sequencing was CD4+ T cells from blood buffy coats. The rearrangement uses TRBV11-3 and TRBJ1-1; tentative D call: TRBD1 (5 bases). This TCR derives from a human donor in good health. Here the CDR3 reads CASSKGPTEAFF. The CDR3 DNA follows: TGTGCCAGCAGCAAGGGGCCGACGGAAGCTTTCTTT.